Shown below are 28 T cell receptor beta chains from a single sample sequenced in a study of tumor and adjacent non-tumor tissue in lung cancer. Three rounds of nested PCR, following a modified ARM-PCR protocol, produced the TCRbeta library. From the multiplex PCR reads, TCRdb called clonotypes with MiXCR, one entry per CDR3 protein. Of roughly 81,000 distinct CDR3 sequences in the sample, about 66% were seen once. RNA was extracted from bulk tissue without any cell sorting. The source material was lung tumor tissue. Receptors were obtained from a man between 65 and 80 years old with non-small cell lung cancer.

Regarding this clonotype: Compared with germline, one end of the junction differs, possibly owing to a read error. V gene TRBV29-1 combines with J gene TRBJ1-1; D uncertain. Looked up from germline, CDR1 is SQVTM and CDR2 is ANQGSEA. The CDR3 runs to 12 residues. Here the CDR3 DNA reads TGCAGCGTTGTGCGGGTGAACACTGAGGCTTTCTTT. It is translated as CSVVRVNTEAFF.

This clonotype appeared once. Without the conserved terminal phenylalanine or tryptophan, this CDR3 likely stems from a read error. The chain combines TRBV28 with TRBJ2-4; D may match TRBD1 or TRBD2 (6 bases each). The germline V and J ends were trimmed by 10 bases and 2 bases, with 15 bases remaining between them. The CDR3 covers 14 residues. The germline gives CDR1 MDHEN, CDR2 SYDVKM. In nucleotides, the CDR3 is TGTGCCATCCAAAGAGGGGGGTCCAAAAACATTCAGTACTTG. Amino acids: CAIQRGGSKNIQYL.

Regarding this clonotype: Germline is not matched at one junction end, which may reflect a read error. The V gene is TRBV4-2, the J gene TRBJ1-1; D unclear. Germline V CDR1 and CDR2: LGHNA, YNFKEQ. This CDR3 comprises 16 residues. As DNA, the CDR3 is TGCGCCAGCAGCCAAGATACTGAGGTCATGAACACTGAAGCTTTCTTT. Encoded protein: CASSQDTEVMNTEAFF.

This clonotype came up once. Compared with germline, one end of the junction differs, possibly owing to a read error. The chain combines TRBV10-3 with TRBJ1-2, with 9 bases lining up with TRBD1. This CDR3 comprises 16 residues. Per germline, CDR1 ENHRY and CDR2 SYGVKD. CDR3 amino acids: CTISSGQGTSNYGYTF. The CDR3 DNA reads as TGTACCATCAGCTCGGGACAGGGAACAAGTAACTATGGTTACACCTTC.

A remark on this clonotype: A much bigger clone sits one base away, suggesting this may be a read error. V usage is TRBV14 and J usage is TRBJ1-1; TRBD1 agrees at 7 bases. CDR3 length equals 16 residues. Germline loops: CDR1 SGHDN, CDR2 FVKESK. Here the CDR3 DNA reads TGTGCCAGCAGCGCTCACAGGGGCAACCTGAACACTGAAGCTTTATTT. Translating it yields CASSAHRGNLNTEALF.

By sample fraction, this clonotype is medium-sized. The J gene is TRBJ2-7, the V gene TRBV10-3; 11 bases match TRBD1. Germline lookup yields CDR1 ENHRY and CDR2 SYGVKD. The V gene end was trimmed by 4 bases and the J gene end by 4 bases; junction bases not matched to a gene: 3. The CDR3 has 14 residues. CDR3 sequence reads: CAISGRDRGYEQYF. In DNA, the CDR3 is TGTGCCATCAGTGGCCGGGACAGGGGGTACGAGCAGTACTTC.

This clonotype was detected a few times. The chain joins TRBV5-1 to TRBJ2-5; 11 nucleotides agree with TRBD1. Germline lookup yields CDR1 SGHRS and CDR2 YFSETQ. With 0 bases clipped from V and 6 bases from J, the junction kept 7 bases outside the gene matches. CDR3 length: 16 amino acids. CDR3 sequence (DNA): TGCGCCAGCAGCTTGGATGGGACAGGGGGAGAAAAGACCCAGTACTTC. Protein: CASSLDGTGGEKTQYF. Together with reference TRBV5-1 and TRBJ2-5, the CDR3 gives the full variable domain: KAGVTQTPRYLIKTRGQQVTLSCSPISGHRSVSWYQQTPGQGLQFLFEYFSETQRNKGNFPGRFSGRQFSNSRSEMNVSTLELGDSALYLCASSLDGTGGEKTQYFGPGTRLLVL.

Only a few counts were recorded for this clonotype. A much larger clonotype is one base distant, so this may be a read error. V usage is TRBV7-8 and J usage is TRBJ2-7; 8 nucleotides line up with TRBD1. The germline V gene has CDR1 SGHVS and CDR2 FQNEAQ. There are 13 residues in the CDR3. V shed 7 bases, J shed 3 bases, and the junction held 5 bases outside the gene matches. CDR3 in amino acids: CASIRGQGYEQYF. In nucleotides, the CDR3 is TGTGCCAGCATCCGCGGACAGGGCTACGAGCAGTACTTC.

With regard to this clonotype: Since a much larger clone is just one base distant, this may be a read error. This rearrangement joins TRBV20-1 to TRBJ2-1; D may correspond to TRBD1 or TRBD2 (5 bases each). Germline CDR1 is DFQATT and CDR2 is SNEGSKA (reference sequence). V was shortened by 3 bases and J by 15 bases, with 21 bases between the two germline ends. The CDR3 loop spans 13 amino acids. The CDR3 loop is CSASPRQSGPSFF. CDR3 in DNA: TGCAGTGCTAGCCCCAGACAATCGGGACCTTCGTTCTTC.

This clonotype was seen a handful of times. The chain links TRBV5-4 to TRBJ1-1; possibly TRBD1 for D (6 bases). The CDR3 is 16 amino acids. Germline V lookup: CDR1 SGHNT, CDR2 YYREEE (reference sequence). V was trimmed by 4 bases and J by 4 bases, leaving 20 bases between them. This CDR3 reads CASSASTGGRRTEAFF. CDR3 bases: TGTGCCAGCAGCGCATCGACCGGGGGGCGCCGCACTGAAGCTTTCTTT.

In this sample, this clonotype turned up once. The conserved final phenylalanine or tryptophan is absent from the CDR3, which likely points to a read error. The V and J genes are TRBV10-2 and TRBJ2-5, with 8 nucleotides matching TRBD2. The CDR3 is 16 residues long. Per the germline V gene, CDR1 is WSHSY and CDR2 is SAAADI. The CDR3 is CASSEWGSGVQETQYL. In DNA, the CDR3 is TGCGCCAGTAGTGAGTGGGGTAGCGGGGTCCAAGAGACCCAGTACTTA.

The CDR3 sequence: CASSLFAATNKGELFF. The CDR3 nucleotides are TGTGCCAGCAGCTTGTTCGCGGCCACGAACAAAGGGGAGCTGTTTTTT. The gene calls are TRBV11-2 and TRBJ2-2; unclear D gene. This CDR3 spans 16 amino acids. Trimming removed 3 bases at V and 8 bases at J, with 19 bases between. Germline CDR1 reads SGHAT; CDR2 reads FQNNGV.

V gene TRBV10-2 combines with J gene TRBJ2-5; no definite D call. V lost 10 bases and J 4 bases, leaving 19 bases between the germline ends. Per germline, CDR1 WSHSY and CDR2 SAAADI. The CDR3 loop spans 14 amino acids. The CDR3 region is CANSAFTPRETQYF. CDR3 sequence (DNA): TGCGCCAATTCGGCCTTCACACCTCGAGAGACCCAGTACTTC.

A remark on this clonotype: This may be a read error, as it is one base from a much larger clone. The rearrangement joins TRBV7-9 to TRBJ2-7; D possibly corresponds to TRBD2 (5 bases). The germline V gene encodes CDR1 SEHNR and CDR2 FQNEAQ (reference sequence). The CDR3 has 14 amino acids. This CDR3 reads CASILEGQAAEQYF. The CDR3 DNA follows: TGTGCCAGCATCTTAGAGGGCCAGGCCGCCGAGCAGTACTTC.

The gene calls are TRBV14 and TRBJ2-2; no clear D. The V end was cut by 0 bases, the J end by 2 bases, with 16 bases between. Germline V gene data show CDR1 as SGHDN and CDR2 as FVKESK. The CDR3 runs 18 residues. In DNA, the CDR3 is TGTGCCAGCAGCCAAGATCTTGTGTCTGCATCAAACACCGGGGAGCTGTTTTTT. Translated: CASSQDLVSASNTGELFF. Combining the CDR3 with reference TRBV14 and TRBJ2-2 gives the whole variable domain EAGVTQFPSHSVIEKGQTVTLRCDPISGHDNLYWYRRVMGKEIKFLLHFVKESKQDESGMPNNRFLAERTGGTYSTLKVQPAELEDSGVYFCASSQDLVSASNTGELFFGEGSRLTVL.

In this sample, this clonotype turned up many times. CDR3 in amino acids: CASSVGLTYEQYF. The DNA of the CDR3 is TGCGCCAGCAGCGTGGGACTCACCTACGAGCAGTACTTC. The chain links TRBV5-1 to TRBJ2-7; possibly TRBD2 for D (6 bases). The V end was cut by 4 bases, the J end by 2 bases, with 10 bases between. Germline values: CDR1 SGHRS, CDR2 YFSETQ. The CDR3 length is 13 residues.

This clonotype was observed once. The junction shows a germline mismatch at one end, possibly a read error. V gene TRBV7-9 combines with J gene TRBJ2-1; a weak D match, TRBD1 (7 bases). The V gene's germline CDR1 is SEHNR and CDR2 FQNEAQ (reference sequence). The CDR3 loop spans 16 amino acids. Written as DNA, the CDR3 is TGTGTCAGCAGCTTAGGACGGACAGGAGGGGTCAGTGAGCAATTCTTC. Its protein is CVSSLGRTGGVSEQFF.

This clonotype turned up a few times. The rearrangement links TRBV5-4 to TRBJ2-5, with a tentative D call TRBD1 (5 bases). V lost 1 base to trimming and J lost 5 bases, with 12 bases between them. Germline CDR1 reads SGHNT; CDR2 reads YYREEE (reference sequence). There are 14 residues in the CDR3. CDR3 protein: CASSLYQGGETQYF. For the CDR3, the DNA is TGTGCCAGCAGCTTGTATCAGGGTGGGGAGACCCAGTACTTC. Full variable domain (remainder filled in from reference TRBV5-4 and TRBJ2-5): ETGVTQSPTHLIKTRGQQVTLRCSSQSGHNTVSWYQQALGQGPQFIFQYYREEENGRGNFPPRFSGLQFPNYSSELNVNALELDDSALYLCASSLYQGGETQYFGPGTRLLVL.

This clonotype was picked up many times. The chain combines TRBV29-1 with TRBJ2-5; D is perhaps TRBD1 or TRBD2 (6 bases each). Trimming cost V 3 bases and J 7 bases, with 9 bases left between them. The CDR3 is 11 amino acids. The germline V gene encodes CDR1 SQVTM and CDR2 ANQGSEA. The CDR3 is CSVDGGRTQYF. DNA of the CDR3: TGCAGCGTTGATGGGGGGCGGACCCAGTACTTC.

Points on this clonotype: One base away lies a much larger clone, so this may be a sequencing read error. This chain uses TRBV29-1 with TRBJ2-6; D is ambiguous. V was trimmed by 5 bases and J by 2 bases, leaving 10 bases between them. This CDR3 contains 14 residues. Germline loops: CDR1 SQVTM, CDR2 ANQGSEA. Here the CDR3 reads CSVTERTGANVLTF. The CDR3 bases are TGCAGCGTTACGGAGAGGACTGGGGCCAACGTCCTGACTTTC. The full variable domain, completed using reference TRBV29-1 and TRBJ2-6, is SAVISQKPSRDICQRGTSLTIQCQVDSQVTMMFWYRQQPGQSLTLIATANQGSEATYESGFVIDKFPISRPNLTFSTLTVSNMSPEDSSIYLCSVTERTGANVLTFGAGSRLTVL.

CDR3 sequence reads: CSVDGRLQEFQYF. The CDR3 region has the DNA TGCAGCGTTGATGGCAGACTGCAAGAGTTCCAGTACTTC. The chain is built from TRBV29-1 and TRBJ2-5; D not resolved. The CDR3 loop spans 13 amino acids. Germline V CDR1 and CDR2: SQVTM, ANQGSEA. V was clipped by 3 bases and J by 10 bases, with 18 bases between them. Complete variable domain (other parts from reference TRBV29-1 and TRBJ2-5): SAVISQKPSRDICQRGTSLTIQCQVDSQVTMMFWYRQQPGQSLTLIATANQGSEATYESGFVIDKFPISRPNLTFSTLTVSNMSPEDSSIYLCSVDGRLQEFQYFGPGTRLLVL.

This clonotype was counted a few times. This sequence joins TRBV5-1 and TRBJ2-3; TRBD1 is a possible D gene (6 bases). The germline gives CDR1 SGHRS, CDR2 YFSETQ. V lost 4 bases to trimming and J lost 7 bases, with 13 bases between them. The CDR3 runs 13 residues. Written as DNA, the CDR3 is TGCGCCAGCAGCATGGACAGCGCATATACGCAGTATTTT. It encodes CASSMDSAYTQYF.

This clonotype has ten or more counts. The chain couples TRBV10-1 to TRBJ2-1; 10 nucleotides align to TRBD2. The CDR3 covers 14 residues. Germline CDR1 WNHNN, CDR2 SYGVQD (reference sequence). The trim removed 5 bases at V and 9 bases at J, leaving 7 bases unmatched. This CDR3 is CASSYSGRKGEQFF. The CDR3 DNA is TGCGCCAGCAGTTATAGCGGGAGGAAGGGTGAGCAGTTCTTC.

For this clonotype: Being one base from a much bigger clone, this may be a read error. The rearrangement joins TRBV4-1 to TRBJ2-7; TRBD2 agrees at 10 bases. The CDR3 is 15 amino acids. Germline CDR1 and CDR2: MGHRA and YSYEKL. V was clipped by 4 bases and J by 2 bases; unmatched bases: 5. In nucleotides, the CDR3 is TGCGCCAGCAGCCTCGGGACTAGCGAAGCCTACGAGCAGTACTTC. Protein: CASSLGTSEAYEQYF.

The gene calls are TRBV28 and TRBJ2-3; TRBD2 agrees at 8 bases. Germline V gene lookup returns CDR1 MDHEN and CDR2 SYDVKM. This CDR3 spans 16 amino acids. V lost 4 bases, J lost 0 bases, and 6 bases stayed unmatched. DNA for the CDR3: TGTGCCAGCAGTTGGCTCGGGGGGGGTAGCACAGATACGCAGTATTTT. Translation: CASSWLGGGSTDTQYF. Full variable domain (missing parts from reference TRBV28 and TRBJ2-3): DVKVTQSSRYLVKRTGEKVFLECVQDMDHENMFWYRQDPGLGLRLIYFSYDVKMKEKGDIPEGYSVSREKKERFSLILESASTNQTSMYLCASSWLGGGSTDTQYFGPGTRLTVL.

Turning to this clonotype: The junction departs from the called germline gene at one end, perhaps through a read error. The chain links TRBV29-1 to TRBJ1-1; D is unclear. Per the germline V gene, CDR1 is SQVTM and CDR2 is ANQGSEA. The CDR3 extends over 14 amino acids. In nucleotides, the CDR3 is TGCAACGTTTCAAAAAGAATGGAGGGTACTGAAGCTTTCTTT. Residues: CNVSKRMEGTEAFF.

This clonotype was counted at least ten times. CDR3 amino acids: CASSESLLSGYTF. DNA for the CDR3: TGCGCCAGCAGTGAGTCGTTACTGAGTGGCTACACCTTC. The rearrangement links TRBV10-1 to TRBJ1-2; D is ambiguous. Germline V gene sequence: CDR1 WNHNN, CDR2 SYGVQD (reference sequence). V lost 0 bases, J lost 7 bases, and 9 bases lay in between. CDR3 length: 13 amino acids.

This clonotype was observed a few times. This chain links TRBV7-8 with TRBJ2-7, with 9 bases matching TRBD1. From germline, CDR1 is SGHVS and CDR2 FQNEAQ. The ends lost 4 bases at V and 8 bases at J; junction bases unmatched: 18. The CDR3 contains 17 residues. DNA for the CDR3: TGTGCCAGCAGCTCGAATCGGCCGGGACAGGGACTATACAAGCAGTACTTC. As protein: CASSSNRPGQGLYKQYF.